This T cell receptor beta chain was recorded in a study of cytomegalovirus exposure and HLA in healthy donors. Study as a whole: The use of the same platform for the 95 to 150 validation repertoires and the 550 to 850 first-cohort repertoires was reported by a later analysis.

This table comes from immunoSEQ multiplex PCR, and its TCRdb copy is limited to in-frame clones, with some not included. In the table there are about 200,000 clones, approximately 80% of which are singletons. This clone has more than one count but fewer than ten. The antigen is unknown. Whole-study results and caveats: 150 to 200 TCR beta chains were listed as cytomegalovirus-associated. Most TCRs appeared rarely, but some public TCRs recurred in many donors.

Trimming stripped 10 bases from V and 7 bases from J, with 17 bases between. The CDR3 spans 13 residues. CDR1 is MNHNY, CDR2 SVGAGI, per germline (reference sequence). This TCR derives from a woman younger than 45 in good health and CMV-seropositive. The V call is TRBV6-6, the J call TRBJ1-5, with D perhaps matching TRBD1 (5 bases). Sequenced sample: PBMCs. Here the CDR3 DNA reads TGTGCCATCGCGTGGGGGGAGCGACAGCCCCAGCATTTT. Its protein product is CAIAWGERQPQHF.